The source of this TCR beta chain is a study of chemoradiotherapy in HPV16-positive cancers (dated 2022 in TCRdb). Concerning the study at large: Using functional T-cell assays on cells from a couple of HPV16-positive patients, the researchers defined candidate HPV-specific T-cell clones and common TCR motifs. TCR repertoires from roughly 93 patients with HPV-related cancers were then used to track the candidate HPV-specific TCRs and motifs. Whether T-cell immunity against the HPV oncoproteins E6 and E7 changes during chemoradiotherapy and whether survival is affected by this immunity were examined in the study.

The CDR3 numbers 14 residues from cysteine through phenylalanine. Of the read, only the CDR3 DNA is kept; its 42 bases are in frame from base 1. Reading the germline V gene gives CDR1 SGHTA and CDR2 FQGNSA. The junction carries 13 bases between V and J, which are trimmed by 3 bases and 5 bases respectively. The library was obtained by the immunoSEQ multiplex PCR assay. TCRdb stores this immuneACCESS table with in-frame sequences only. Part of the clones is absent; in the studies checked, under half of the shortfall reflects unresolved V genes, and no reason is known for the rest. The table for this sample lists some 16,000 clones; 60% to 85% of them were counted only once. Of the sample, 9.6% is held by the ten largest clones. What the work shows at the level of the full study, not this receptor alone: Expansion of candidate HPV-specific clones and E7-related TCR motifs was observed in the tumor microenvironment during treatment, whereas no such expansion was observed for non-HPV-specific T cells. Only two HPV16-positive patients were used to derive the functional definition of HPV-specific T cells, and the survival association was reported for HPV16-positive patients. Improved recurrence-free survival in HPV16-positive patients was associated with expansion of HPV-responsive T cells during chemoradiotherapy.

Repertoires were sampled repeatedly over the course of chemoradiotherapy so that clonal expansion in the tumor microenvironment could be followed. With respect to this clone: Its cognate antigen has yet to be identified. Per-nucleotide qualities are absent, and no much larger clonotype sits a single base away.

This material was acquired from a patient who underwent chemoradiotherapy. The chain employs TRBV7-2 and TRBJ2-5, with TRBD1 tentatively as D gene (6 bases match). This receptor was taken from a human donor with HPV-associated anogenital cancer. The DNA is as follows: TGTGCCAGCAGCTTGGCTACAGGGTGGGAGACCCAGTACTTC. Translated, it gives CASSLATGWETQYF.